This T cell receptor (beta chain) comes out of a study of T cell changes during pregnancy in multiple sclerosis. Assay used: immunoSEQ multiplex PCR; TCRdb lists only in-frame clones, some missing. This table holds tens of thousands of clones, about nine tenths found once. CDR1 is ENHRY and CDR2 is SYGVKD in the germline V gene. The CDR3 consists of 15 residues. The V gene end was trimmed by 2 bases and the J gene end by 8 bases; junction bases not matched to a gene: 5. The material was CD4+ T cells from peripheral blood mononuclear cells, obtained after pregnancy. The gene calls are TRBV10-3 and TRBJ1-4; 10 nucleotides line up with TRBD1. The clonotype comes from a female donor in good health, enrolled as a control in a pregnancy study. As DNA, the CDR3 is TGTGCCATCAGTGAGCCCGGGACAGGGGACGAAAAACTGTTTTTT. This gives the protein CAISEPGTGDEKLFF.